This is a list of T cell receptor beta chains from one sample in a study of blood T cells in healthy people across ages. TCRdb itself ran the 5' RACE reads through MiXCR, one entry per CDR3 protein. The repertoire has fewer than 750,000 distinct CDR3 sequences, around half of them found once; the top ten carry roughly 24%. The sample consisted of blood. These receptors were obtained from an older man in good health. Both conserved end residues are part of each CDR3. The D gene is left open where the match is weak. A row's size may be missing; if present it is once, few, many or a size class.

cdr3_length: 15; j_call: TRBJ2-1; v_call: TRBV3-1; clone_size: .; d_call: .; cdr3_nt: TGTGCCAGCAGCCGCCGGAGGAACACTTACAATGAGCAGTTCTTC; cdr3_aa: CASSRRRNTYNEQFF
cdr3_length: 15; j_call: TRBJ2-1; v_call: TRBV10-2; clone_size: few; d_call: TRBD2; cdr3_nt: TGCGCCAGCACCTTTAGCGGGAGGGCATCCAATGAGCAGTTCTTC; cdr3_aa: CASTFSGRASNEQFF
cdr3_length: 16; j_call: TRBJ1-4; v_call: TRBV5-1; clone_size: .; d_call: TRBD1; cdr3_nt: TGCGCCAGCAGCTTACCGATGGGACAGGGGTATGAAAAACTGTTTTTT; cdr3_aa: CASSLPMGQGYEKLFF
cdr3_length: 14; j_call: TRBJ1-2; v_call: TRBV12-3/TRBV12-4; clone_size: .; d_call: TRBD1; cdr3_nt: TGTGCCAGCAGTTTAGCGCAGGGGGAGGATGGCTACACCTTC; cdr3_aa: CASSLAQGEDGYTF
cdr3_length: 18; j_call: TRBJ2-7; v_call: TRBV6-5; clone_size: .; d_call: .; cdr3_nt: TGTGCTAGCAGTTACTCGACGGCAAAACAGGGTTGGGTCTACGAGCAGTACTTC; cdr3_aa: CASSYSTAKQGWVYEQYF
cdr3_length: 13; j_call: TRBJ2-7; v_call: TRBV7-2; clone_size: .; d_call: .; cdr3_nt: TGTGCCAGCGATAGTCGGCAGGGATCCCAGCAGTACTTC; cdr3_aa: CASDSRQGSQQYF
cdr3_length: 16; j_call: TRBJ2-1; v_call: TRBV6-2/TRBV6-3; clone_size: .; d_call: TRBD2; cdr3_nt: TGTGCCAGCAGGCCCTCCGGACTAGCGGGAGGAGATGAGCAGTTCTTC; cdr3_aa: CASRPSGLAGGDEQFF
cdr3_length: 13; j_call: TRBJ2-4; v_call: TRBV5-1; clone_size: few; d_call: TRBD2; cdr3_nt: TGCGCCAGCGCCGGACTAGCCAGCGACATTCAGTACTTC; cdr3_aa: CASAGLASDIQYF
cdr3_length: 14; j_call: TRBJ2-5; v_call: TRBV9; clone_size: once; d_call: .; cdr3_nt: TGTGCCAGCAGCGTAGAGGGTGAAACCCTCAAGCAGTACTTC; cdr3_aa: CASSVEGETLKQYF
cdr3_length: 13; j_call: TRBJ1-1; v_call: TRBV2; clone_size: .; d_call: .; cdr3_nt: TGTGCCAGCAGTGTAGACAGCAACGCTGAAGCTTTCTTT; cdr3_aa: CASSVDSNAEAFF
cdr3_length: 18; j_call: TRBJ2-5; v_call: TRBV30; clone_size: .; d_call: TRBD1; cdr3_nt: TGTGCCTGGAGTTTGGGACAGGGAAGCGGCTTGAGCCAAGAGACCCAGTACTTC; cdr3_aa: CAWSLGQGSGLSQETQYF
cdr3_length: 18; j_call: TRBJ2-4; v_call: TRBV20-1; clone_size: .; d_call: TRBD2; cdr3_nt: TGCAGTGCCCAGCCGGGACTAGCGGGTGTCCTAGCCAAAAACATTCAGTACTTC; cdr3_aa: CSAQPGLAGVLAKNIQYF
cdr3_length: 14; j_call: TRBJ2-1; v_call: TRBV6-5; clone_size: .; d_call: .; cdr3_nt: TGTGCCAGCAGTTACGTGCACGCAAACAATGAGCAGTTCTTC; cdr3_aa: CASSYVHANNEQFF
cdr3_length: 15; j_call: TRBJ1-4; v_call: TRBV6-5; clone_size: few; d_call: .; cdr3_nt: TGTGCCAGCAGTTACTCGGGCAGTAGTCTTGAAAAACTGTTTTTT; cdr3_aa: CASSYSGSSLEKLFF
cdr3_length: 15; j_call: TRBJ2-4; v_call: TRBV7-2; clone_size: .; d_call: TRBD2; cdr3_nt: TGTGCCAGCAGCCCCTCCGGGGGGGCGGCAAACATTCAGTACTTC; cdr3_aa: CASSPSGGAANIQYF
cdr3_length: 14; j_call: TRBJ2-3; v_call: TRBV5-1; clone_size: .; d_call: .; cdr3_nt: TGCGCCAGCAGCTTGGGTTCAATGGAGGATACGCAGTATTTT; cdr3_aa: CASSLGSMEDTQYF
cdr3_length: 20; j_call: TRBJ2-3; v_call: TRBV7-9; clone_size: .; d_call: .; cdr3_nt: TGTGCCAGCAGCTCTGGTCGCTTAATACGGGACGTAGCGTACATAGATACGCAGTATTTT; cdr3_aa: CASSSGRLIRDVAYIDTQYF
cdr3_length: 17; j_call: TRBJ1-2; v_call: TRBV15; clone_size: .; d_call: .; cdr3_nt: TGTGCCACCAGCAGAACCCGGTTATCGTCCCTGGTCTATGGCTACACCTTC; cdr3_aa: CATSRTRLSSLVYGYTF
cdr3_length: 15; j_call: TRBJ2-3; v_call: TRBV6-6; clone_size: many; d_call: .; cdr3_nt: TGTGCCAGCAGTTACCCGACAGGCCCCACAGATACGCAGTATTTT; cdr3_aa: CASSYPTGPTDTQYF
cdr3_length: 16; j_call: TRBJ2-1; v_call: TRBV5-1; clone_size: .; d_call: .; cdr3_nt: TGCGCCAGCAGCTTGGGGGAAGTTATCTCCTACAATGAGCAGTTCTTC; cdr3_aa: CASSLGEVISYNEQFF
cdr3_length: 13; j_call: TRBJ2-7; v_call: TRBV20-1; clone_size: .; d_call: TRBD1; cdr3_nt: TGCAGTGCTACAGGGGGCGTGAGGTTCGAGCAGTACTTC; cdr3_aa: CSATGGVRFEQYF
cdr3_length: 15; j_call: TRBJ2-7; v_call: TRBV5-1; clone_size: .; d_call: TRBD2; cdr3_nt: TGCGCCAGCAGCTTGGCTAGCGGGATCGACTACGAGCAGTACTTC; cdr3_aa: CASSLASGIDYEQYF
cdr3_length: 14; j_call: TRBJ2-1; v_call: TRBV6-2/TRBV6-3; clone_size: .; d_call: .; cdr3_nt: TGTGCCAGCAGGCTAGAAGTGATAAGGGGTGAGCAGTTCTTC; cdr3_aa: CASRLEVIRGEQFF
cdr3_length: 15; j_call: TRBJ1-5; v_call: TRBV20-1; clone_size: few; d_call: .; cdr3_nt: TGCAGTGCCTCCCGAGAGGAACTCGGCAATCAGCCCCAGCATTTT; cdr3_aa: CSASREELGNQPQHF
cdr3_length: 13; j_call: TRBJ2-7; v_call: TRBV7-6; clone_size: .; d_call: .; cdr3_nt: TGTGCCAGCAGCCCCAAGTACCATTTTGAGCAGTACTTC; cdr3_aa: CASSPKYHFEQYF
cdr3_length: 14; j_call: TRBJ2-7; v_call: TRBV7-2; clone_size: .; d_call: .; cdr3_nt: TGTGCCAGCAGCTTAGACACGGGACTCTACGAGCAGTACTTC; cdr3_aa: CASSLDTGLYEQYF
cdr3_length: 15; j_call: TRBJ2-1; v_call: TRBV12-3/TRBV12-4; clone_size: .; d_call: TRBD2; cdr3_nt: TGTGCCAGCAGTGCGGGACCAGCGGGGGGTAGTGAGCAGTTCTTC; cdr3_aa: CASSAGPAGGSEQFF
cdr3_length: 15; j_call: TRBJ2-1; v_call: TRBV18; clone_size: .; d_call: .; cdr3_nt: TGTGCCAGCTCACCACCGGTCCTAGCGTACAATGAGCAGTTCTTC; cdr3_aa: CASSPPVLAYNEQFF
cdr3_length: 13; j_call: TRBJ2-5; v_call: TRBV12-3/TRBV12-4; clone_size: .; d_call: .; cdr3_nt: TGTGCCAGCAGTCCTGGTTGGGAAGAGACCCAGTACTTC; cdr3_aa: CASSPGWEETQYF
cdr3_length: 16; j_call: TRBJ2-2; v_call: TRBV9; clone_size: .; d_call: TRBD2; cdr3_nt: TGTGCCAGCAGCGCCAGTAGCGGGGGGTACACCGGGGAGCTGTTTTTT; cdr3_aa: CASSASSGGYTGELFF
cdr3_length: 13; j_call: TRBJ2-4; v_call: TRBV7-2; clone_size: few; d_call: .; cdr3_nt: TGTGCCAGCAGCTTAGCAGGGGAAAACATTCAGTACTTC; cdr3_aa: CASSLAGENIQYF
cdr3_length: 15; j_call: TRBJ2-3; v_call: TRBV6-2/TRBV6-3; clone_size: .; d_call: TRBD2; cdr3_nt: TGCGCCAGCATCAACAGCGGGGGGCCTCAAGATACGCAGTATTTT; cdr3_aa: CASINSGGPQDTQYF
cdr3_length: 16; j_call: TRBJ2-3; v_call: TRBV7-9; clone_size: .; d_call: .; cdr3_nt: TGTACCAGCAGCGAACCCCGGGGGAGGAGCACAGATACGCAGTATTTT; cdr3_aa: CTSSEPRGRSTDTQYF
cdr3_length: 14; j_call: TRBJ1-1; v_call: TRBV15; clone_size: .; d_call: .; cdr3_nt: TGTGCCACCAGCAGAGACTGGGTGAACACTGAAGCTTTCTTT; cdr3_aa: CATSRDWVNTEAFF
cdr3_length: 14; j_call: TRBJ2-5; v_call: TRBV24-1; clone_size: .; d_call: TRBD2; cdr3_nt: TGTGCCACCAGTGACGCGGGAGCCCATGATACCCAGTACTTC; cdr3_aa: CATSDAGAHDTQYF
cdr3_length: 12; j_call: TRBJ1-2; v_call: TRBV2; clone_size: .; d_call: TRBD1; cdr3_nt: TGTGCCAGCGGACAGGGAGTTGATGGCTACACCTTC; cdr3_aa: CASGQGVDGYTF
cdr3_length: 14; j_call: TRBJ2-1; v_call: TRBV20-1; clone_size: .; d_call: TRBD2; cdr3_nt: TGCAGTGGCTTACTAGCGGGGGGTAAGAATGAGCAGTTCTTC; cdr3_aa: CSGLLAGGKNEQFF
cdr3_length: 17; j_call: TRBJ2-1; v_call: TRBV28; clone_size: .; d_call: .; cdr3_nt: TGTGCCAGCAGTTCCCCTCCTGGGAGACTAGCCTACAATGAGCAGTTCTTC; cdr3_aa: CASSSPPGRLAYNEQFF
cdr3_length: 16; j_call: TRBJ1-2; v_call: TRBV7-2; clone_size: .; d_call: .; cdr3_nt: TGTGCCAGCAGCTTAGAAGTAGGCTGGTTGGGCTATGGCTACACCTTC; cdr3_aa: CASSLEVGWLGYGYTF
cdr3_length: 15; j_call: TRBJ2-3; v_call: TRBV7-9; clone_size: .; d_call: .; cdr3_nt: TGTGCCAGCAGCTTAGGTATTGTGGGCACAGATACGCAGTATTTT; cdr3_aa: CASSLGIVGTDTQYF
cdr3_length: 13; j_call: TRBJ2-4; v_call: TRBV29-1; clone_size: .; d_call: TRBD1; cdr3_nt: TGCAGCGTGAACCCAGGGGGCAAAAACATTCAGTACTTC; cdr3_aa: CSVNPGGKNIQYF
cdr3_length: 14; j_call: TRBJ2-7; v_call: TRBV28; clone_size: .; d_call: TRBD2; cdr3_nt: TGTGCCAGCAGTAAGGGACTAGCGGACTACGAGCAGTACTTC; cdr3_aa: CASSKGLADYEQYF